The source of this T cell receptor (beta chain) is a study of T cell repertoires in ileal Crohn's disease. Study background: Patients had a median 7.9-year disease duration, and roughly 40% were active smokers.

Time point given: neoterminal ileum biopsy at postoperative endoscopy, about 6 months after surgery. From germline, CDR1 is GTSNPN and CDR2 SVGIG (reference sequence). The V end lost 4 bases, the J end lost 7 bases, and 14 bases lay between the germline ends. This CDR3 is built from 14 residues. Assay used: immunoSEQ multiplex PCR; TCRdb lists only in-frame clones, some missing. The sample holds about 12,000 clones, around 80% seen once. The study's findings and limits: Endoscopy was done a median roughly 6.9 months after surgery. Every patient over 26.8% clonality showed endoscopic recurrence. Active smokers at surgery had more clonal expansions than non-smokers.

Regarding this clone: Its antigen remains unidentified.

The sequence was collected from an adult with Crohn's disease. Material for sequencing was ileal tissue. This sequence joins TRBV30 and TRBJ1-6; TRBD1 might be the D (6 bases). CDR3 sequence (DNA): TGTGCCTGGACCATACCCACAGGGAATTCACCCCTCCACTTT. Translation gives CAWTIPTGNSPLHF.